This TCR beta chain originates from a study of radiotherapy plus CTLA-4 blockade in lung cancer. In the study overall: Of the patients, about 18% showed objective responses and more than 30% attained disease control.

This clone was recorded a few times. Only in-frame clones appear in the TCRdb table, and some are missing; sequencing was by immunoSEQ multiplex PCR. The sample shows about 77,000 clones, nearly 75% of them seen only once. The germline gives CDR1 SNHLY, CDR2 FYNNEI. There are 14 residues in the CDR3. The ends were cut back, 7 bases at V and 7 bases at J, with 19 bases in the middle. Sequenced material: peripheral blood, taken from a patient treated with radiotherapy plus ipilimumab. The gene calls are TRBV2 and TRBJ1-2; tentative D call: TRBD1 (5 bases). The clonotype comes from a human donor with non-small cell lung cancer whose response to radiotherapy plus ipilimumab could not be evaluated. Here the CDR3 reads CASIFDGATGGYTF. DNA of the CDR3: TGTGCCAGCATATTCGATGGGGCCACGGGTGGCTACACCTTC.